The 30 T cell receptor beta chains below all came from one sample that was sequenced in a study of blood T cell repertoires in COVID-19. Repertoires were generated with immunoSEQ multiplex PCR, while TCRdb's copy carries only in-frame clones and drops some. This sample carries approximately 280,000 clones, roughly 85% of them seen once, and the ten largest clones take 4.5% to 5.5%. The sample consisted of peripheral blood. These receptor sequences come from a man aged 50 or older with active or convalescent COVID-19.

The genes are TRBV14 and TRBJ2-3; D is unclear. CDR3 length: 12 amino acids. The V end lost 4 bases, the J end lost 6 bases, and 8 bases lay between the germline ends. CDR1 SGHDN and CDR2 FVKESK come from the germline V gene. CDR3 sequence reads: CASSPGMDTQYF. The CDR3 DNA follows: TGTGCCAGCAGCCCGGGTATGGATACGCAGTATTTT.

The chain combines TRBV7-2 with TRBJ1-3; D is ambiguous. CDR3 length equals 15 residues. The germline gives CDR1 SGHTA, CDR2 FQGNSA. Trimming took off 1 base at V and 4 bases at J, with 11 bases between the two ends. The CDR3 region is CASSLVGGTGNTIYF. The CDR3 DNA reads TGTGCCAGCAGCTTAGTAGGAGGTACCGGAAACACCATATATTTT.

The chain joins TRBV5-4 to TRBJ1-1; D may be TRBD1 (6 bases). CDR1 and CDR2 (germline): SGHNT, YYREEE (reference sequence). With 3 bases removed from V and 7 bases from J, the gap between germline ends came to 22 bases. CDR3 size: 16 residues. CDR3 loop: CASSSLRGGLRSEAFF. The DNA for the CDR3 is TGTGCCAGCAGCTCCCTCCGGGGGGGGCTGAGGAGTGAAGCTTTCTTT.

The chain is built from TRBV5-5 and TRBJ2-2; 7 nucleotides match TRBD1. V shed 4 bases, J shed 7 bases, and the junction held 13 bases outside the gene matches. Germline loops: CDR1 SGHKS, CDR2 YYEKEE (reference sequence). This CDR3 has 16 amino acids. The CDR3, as DNA: TGTGCCAGCAGCGCGTCGACAGGGTCGCGTGGCGGGGAGCTGTTTTTT. Translating gives CASSASTGSRGGELFF.

This rearrangement joins TRBV4-1 to TRBJ2-5; a weak D match, TRBD2 (6 bases). The CDR3 length is 15 residues. V was cut by 3 bases and J by 3 bases, with 14 bases left in between. CDR1 is MGHRA, CDR2 YSYEKL, per germline. The CDR3 region is CASSHGRGGEETQYF. The DNA of the CDR3 is TGCGCCAGCAGCCACGGTAGGGGAGGAGAAGAGACCCAGTACTTC.

The chain couples TRBV19 to TRBJ1-5, with a tentative D call TRBD1 (6 bases). Germline V CDR1 and CDR2: LNHDA, SQIVND (reference sequence). The CDR3 is made up of 15 amino acids. V dropped 0 bases and J dropped 6 bases, with 12 bases sitting between them. CDR3 bases: TGTGCCAGTAGTATAGATCATGGGGGCCTTCAGCCCCAGCATTTT. Protein product: CASSIDHGGLQPQHF.

The genes are TRBV28 and TRBJ1-2, with 7 bases fitting TRBD1. J was trimmed by 4 bases and V by 6 bases; bases with no gene match: 5. The CDR3 is 13 residues long. The V gene's germline CDR1 is MDHEN and CDR2 SYDVKM. CDR3 sequence (DNA): TGTGCCAGCAGGGTCGGGACAGCCTATGGCTACACCTTC. It encodes CASRVGTAYGYTF.

This clone has just a few counts. The chain links TRBV7-9 to TRBJ2-7, with TRBD2 identical over 13 bases. The J segment lost 4 bases and the V segment lost 5 bases, leaving 11 bases of the junction unmatched. Germline CDR1 SEHNR, CDR2 FQNEAQ (reference sequence). CDR3 length: 17 residues. The CDR3 sequence is CASSTSLTSGRRYEQYF. The DNA of the CDR3 is TGTGCCAGCAGCACTTCTCTGACTAGCGGGAGGCGGTACGAGCAGTACTTC. Complete variable domain (other parts from reference TRBV7-9 and TRBJ2-7): DTGVSQNPRHKITKRGQNVTFRCDPISEHNRLYWYRQTLGQGPEFLTYFQNEAQLEKSRLLSDRFSAERPKGSFSTLEIQRTEQGDSAMYLCASSTSLTSGRRYEQYFGPGTRLTVT.

V is TRBV10-3 and J is TRBJ1-3; 10 bases line up with TRBD1. The CDR3 sequence is 18 residues long. Trimming took 3 bases from V and 0 from J; bases not matched to a gene: 8. Germline values: CDR1 ENHRY, CDR2 SYGVKD. DNA of the CDR3: TGTGCCATCAGTGAACGGACAGGGGGGATCTACTCTGGAAACACCATATATTTT. Translated: CAISERTGGIYSGNTIYF.

The V call is TRBV7-9, the J call TRBJ1-1, with D uncertain. This CDR3 spans 14 amino acids. Trimming removed 4 bases from V and 4 bases from J, with 13 bases in between. Germline V gene lookup returns CDR1 SEHNR and CDR2 FQNEAQ (reference sequence). In DNA, the CDR3 is TGTGCCAGCAGCTGGAGAGGGAGTGGCACTGAAGCTTTCTTT. Amino acids: CASSWRGSGTEAFF.

V usage is TRBV4-3 and J usage is TRBJ2-7; D is perhaps TRBD1 (6 bases). CDR3 length: 14 amino acids. Trimming cost V 0 bases and J 4 bases, with 10 bases left between them. Germline CDR1 and CDR2: LGHNA and YSLEER. CDR3 coding DNA: TGCGCCAGCAGCCAAGAGGGGGCGGGTTACGAGCAGTACTTC. This codes for CASSQEGAGYEQYF.

This sequence joins TRBV18 and TRBJ1-1, with a tentative D call TRBD1 (6 bases). Deletions cut 3 bases from V and 0 bases from J, with 14 bases between. The CDR3 contains 16 residues. The germline V gene has CDR1 KGHSH and CDR2 LQKENI. CDR3 coding DNA: TGTGCCAGCTCACCTACGACAGGCACTGTGAACACTGAAGCTTTCTTT. Encoded protein: CASSPTTGTVNTEAFF.

CDR3 bases: TGTGCCAGCAGCTCGGTAATCAACACCGGGGAGCTGTTTTTT. It codes for CASSSVINTGELFF. The rearrangement uses TRBV5-6 and TRBJ2-2, with unresolved D. The V end lost 3 bases, the J end lost 2 bases, and 8 bases lay between the germline ends. CDR1 SGHDT and CDR2 YYEEEE come from the germline V gene. This CDR3 comprises 14 residues.

V is TRBV10-3 and J is TRBJ1-1; 7 nucleotides line up with TRBD1. The CDR3 sequence is 11 residues long. The germline V gene has CDR1 ENHRY and CDR2 SYGVKD. V trimming: 4 bases; J trimming: 10 bases; junction bases outside the gene matches: 3. The CDR3 sequence: CAISGQGRAFF. The CDR3 DNA reads TGTGCCATCAGTGGACAGGGTCGAGCTTTCTTT.

The J gene is TRBJ2-1, the V gene TRBV9, with 8 bases lining up with TRBD2. CDR1 SGDLS and CDR2 YYNGEE come from the germline V gene. This CDR3 is built from 14 residues. The V and J ends lost 3 bases and 4 bases, in that order; junction bases with no gene match: 3. The CDR3 region is CASSETSAYNEQFF. The CDR3 DNA reads TGTGCCAGCAGCGAGACTAGCGCTTACAATGAGCAGTTCTTC.

This clone has only one observation. This CDR3 reads CASSLGLVQETQYF. The CDR3 coding sequence is TGTGCCAGCAGCTTGGGACTAGTGCAAGAGACCCAGTACTTC. The chain links TRBV11-1 to TRBJ2-5; TRBD2 matches 8 bases. Trimming took 3 bases from V and 2 from J; bases not matched to a gene: 2. The CDR3 extends over 14 amino acids. Germline V gene lookup returns CDR1 SGHAT and CDR2 FQDESV (reference sequence).

As to this clone: Other nucleotide sequences in the sample specify the same CDR3. The V gene is TRBV11-2, the J gene TRBJ1-3, with D maybe TRBD1 (5 bases). Germline assignment: CDR1 SGHAT and CDR2 FQNNGV. V was cut by 5 bases and J by 4 bases, with 12 bases left in between. The CDR3 has 14 residues. The CDR3 loop is CASSPGGSGNTIYF. The CDR3 nucleotides are TGTGCCAGCAGCCCCGGGGGGTCCGGAAACACCATATATTTT.

The rearrangement uses TRBV7-2 and TRBJ1-5; 8 nucleotides line up with TRBD1. In germline, CDR1 is SGHTA, CDR2 FQGNSA. Trimming at V came to 3 bases and at J to 9 bases, leaving 4 bases not matched to a gene. This CDR3 has 13 amino acids. The CDR3 loop reads CASSLDRERPQHF. The CDR3 nucleotides are TGTGCCAGCAGCTTGGACAGGGAGAGGCCCCAGCATTTT.

The chain uses TRBV5-1 and TRBJ1-2; D is ambiguous. The germline V gene encodes CDR1 SGHRS and CDR2 YFSETQ. The CDR3 length is 18 residues. V dropped 1 base and J dropped 0 bases, with 19 bases sitting between them. CDR3 amino acids: CASSLSETRRLTNYGYTF. The CDR3 DNA reads TGCGCCAGCAGCTTGTCAGAGACAAGGAGGCTCACTAACTATGGCTACACCTTC.

V usage is TRBV7-8 and J usage is TRBJ2-3, with 9 bases fitting TRBD2. Germline V gives CDR1 SGHVS, CDR2 FQNEAQ. V was pared by 3 bases and J by 6 bases, with 4 bases of the junction left unmatched. This CDR3 is built from 14 residues. CDR3 in DNA: TGTGCCAGCAGCTTTGGCGGGAGGGGGGATACGCAGTATTTT. This gives the protein CASSFGGRGDTQYF. The full variable domain, completed using reference TRBV7-8 and TRBJ2-3, is GAGVSQSPRYKVAKRGQDVALRCDPISGHVSLFWYQQALGQGPEFLTYFQNEAQLDKSGLPSDRFFAERPEGSVSTLKIQRTQQEDSAVYLCASSFGGRGDTQYFGPGTRLTVL.

There are a few counts of this clone. The V call is TRBV7-2, the J call TRBJ2-3; D is unresolved. The CDR3 runs 14 residues. Deletions cut 3 bases from V and 0 bases from J, with 7 bases between. CDR1 is SGHTA, CDR2 FQGNSA, per germline. The CDR3 DNA reads TGTGCCAGCAGCTTTAGTGTGAGCACAGATACGCAGTATTTT. This gives the protein CASSFSVSTDTQYF.

In nucleotides, the CDR3 is TGCGCCAGCAGCACCGGACAGGGGAACACTGAAGCTTTCTTT. Its protein is CASSTGQGNTEAFF. The rearrangement uses TRBV5-1 and TRBJ1-1; 8 bases line up with TRBD1. The CDR3 is 14 residues long. From germline, CDR1 is SGHRS and CDR2 YFSETQ. V gave up 4 bases and J gave up 1 base; unmatched junction bases: 3.

This rearrangement joins TRBV14 to TRBJ1-2, with TRBD1 matching 8 bases. The CDR3 consists of 16 residues. CDR1 and CDR2 (germline): SGHDN, FVKESK. Unmatched junction bases numbered 7, after V lost 0 bases and J lost 4 bases. The CDR3 reads CASSQEVRGLSYGYTF. The DNA for the CDR3 is TGTGCCAGCAGCCAAGAAGTCAGGGGGCTTAGCTATGGCTACACCTTC.

The chain has TRBV11-2 and TRBJ2-5; TRBD1 aligns across 12 bases. The CDR3 has 16 residues. With 1 base clipped from V and 4 bases from J, the junction kept 4 bases outside the gene matches. CDR1 and CDR2 from the germline V gene are SGHAT and FQNNGV. The chain's CDR3 is CASSLGDRGPRETQYF. As DNA, the CDR3 is TGTGCCAGCAGCTTAGGGGACAGGGGGCCGCGAGAGACCCAGTACTTC.

The V call is TRBV30, the J call TRBJ2-7, with D maybe TRBD1 (6 bases). Germline CDR1 reads GTSNPN; CDR2 reads SVGIG (reference sequence). The CDR3 is 16 residues long. Deletions cut 2 bases from V and 2 bases from J, with 19 bases between. The CDR3 DNA follows: TGTGCCTGGAGTCGTTACACCCCGGGACACGCCTACGAGCAGTACTTC. Protein product: CAWSRYTPGHAYEQYF.

The chain employs TRBV5-1 and TRBJ2-3; perhaps TRBD2 as D (5 bases). The germline CDR1 and CDR2 sequences are SGHRS and YFSETQ. V lost 5 bases to trimming and J lost 5 bases, with 15 bases between them. The CDR3 has 14 residues. The CDR3 bases are TGCGCCAGCAGTCCTCGCACCCGGGAAGATACGCAGTATTTT. Translation gives CASSPRTREDTQYF.

V is TRBV7-9 and J is TRBJ2-7, with no clear D. Germline V CDR1 and CDR2: SEHNR, FQNEAQ (reference sequence). Trimming removed 5 bases at V and 2 bases at J, with 16 bases between. This CDR3 spans 15 amino acids. The CDR3 sequence: CASSLTSGVTYEQYF. CDR3 DNA: TGTGCCAGCAGCCTAACCTCAGGCGTTACCTACGAGCAGTACTTC.

This sequence joins TRBV28 and TRBJ1-2, with unresolved D. This CDR3 spans 16 amino acids. Trimming removed 5 bases at V and 3 bases at J, with 19 bases between. Germline V gene data show CDR1 as MDHEN and CDR2 as SYDVKM. CDR3 loop: CASSPSHVGGYYGYTF. The DNA of the CDR3 is TGTGCCAGCAGTCCTAGCCACGTGGGAGGGTACTATGGCTACACCTTC.

The V call is TRBV30, the J call TRBJ1-2; possibly TRBD1 for D (5 bases). Germline V lookup: CDR1 GTSNPN, CDR2 SVGIG (reference sequence). The CDR3 length is 13 residues. Trimming cost V 5 bases and J 4 bases, with 14 bases left between them. Here the CDR3 DNA reads TGTGCCTGGGGGGGTACAGGTTTCTATGGCTACACCTTC. Amino acid sequence: CAWGGTGFYGYTF.

The chain employs TRBV24-1 and TRBJ2-5; tentatively, D is TRBD2 (6 bases). The CDR3 sequence is 13 residues long. Germline lookup yields CDR1 KGHDR and CDR2 SFDVKD. Trimming stripped 2 bases from V and 3 bases from J, with 6 bases between. The CDR3 sequence is CATSDWEEETQYF. Written as DNA, the CDR3 is TGTGCCACCAGTGATTGGGAGGAAGAGACCCAGTACTTC.